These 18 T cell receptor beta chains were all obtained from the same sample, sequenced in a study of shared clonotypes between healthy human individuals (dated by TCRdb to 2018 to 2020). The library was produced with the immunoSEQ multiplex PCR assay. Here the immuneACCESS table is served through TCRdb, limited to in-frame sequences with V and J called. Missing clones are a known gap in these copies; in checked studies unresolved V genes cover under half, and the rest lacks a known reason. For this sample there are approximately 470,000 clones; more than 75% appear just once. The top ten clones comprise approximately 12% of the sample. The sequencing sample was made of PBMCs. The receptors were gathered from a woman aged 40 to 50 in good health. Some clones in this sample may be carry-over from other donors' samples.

This CDR3 is CASNQGRGETQYF. The DNA of the CDR3 is TGTGCCAGCAATCAGGGGAGGGGAGAGACCCAGTACTTC. The genes are TRBV2 and TRBJ2-5, with D possibly TRBD2 on 7 matching bases. Germline CDR1 and CDR2: SNHLY and FYNNEI. This CDR3 spans 13 amino acids. Trimming took 7 bases from V and 4 from J, leaving 13 bases between them.

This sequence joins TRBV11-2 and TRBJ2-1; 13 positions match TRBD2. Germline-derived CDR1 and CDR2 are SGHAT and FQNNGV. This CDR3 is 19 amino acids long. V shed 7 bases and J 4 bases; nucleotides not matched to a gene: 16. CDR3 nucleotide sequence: TGTGCCAGCACCGATATAAGAACCCTGACTAGCGGGAGGTACAATGAGCAGTTCTTC. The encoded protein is CASTDIRTLTSGRYNEQFF.

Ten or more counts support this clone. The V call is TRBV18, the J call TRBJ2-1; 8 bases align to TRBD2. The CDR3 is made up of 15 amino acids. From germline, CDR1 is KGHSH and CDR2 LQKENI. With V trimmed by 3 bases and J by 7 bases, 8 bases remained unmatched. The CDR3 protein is CASSPRAGGRNEQFF. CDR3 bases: TGTGCCAGCTCACCCCGGGCGGGAGGTCGGAATGAGCAGTTCTTC. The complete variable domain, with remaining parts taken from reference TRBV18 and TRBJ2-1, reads NAGVMQNPRHLVRRRGQEARLRCSPMKGHSHVYWYRQLPEEGLKFMVYLQKENIIDESGMPKERFSAEFPKEGPSILRIQQVVRGDSAAYFCASSPRAGGRNEQFFGPGTRLTVL.

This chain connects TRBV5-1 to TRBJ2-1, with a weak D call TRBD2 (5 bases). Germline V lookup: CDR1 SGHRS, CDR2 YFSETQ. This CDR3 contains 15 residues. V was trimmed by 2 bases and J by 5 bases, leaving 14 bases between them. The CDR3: CASSFRLAGNNEQFF. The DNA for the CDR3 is TGCGCCAGCAGCTTTAGGCTAGCAGGAAACAATGAGCAGTTCTTC.

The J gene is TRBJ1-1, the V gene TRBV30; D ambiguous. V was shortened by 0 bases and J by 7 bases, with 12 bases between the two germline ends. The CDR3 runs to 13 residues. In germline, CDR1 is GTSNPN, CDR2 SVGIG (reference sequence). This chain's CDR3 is CAWSVRGINEAFF. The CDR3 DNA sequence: TGTGCCTGGAGTGTACGGGGTATTAATGAAGCTTTCTTT.

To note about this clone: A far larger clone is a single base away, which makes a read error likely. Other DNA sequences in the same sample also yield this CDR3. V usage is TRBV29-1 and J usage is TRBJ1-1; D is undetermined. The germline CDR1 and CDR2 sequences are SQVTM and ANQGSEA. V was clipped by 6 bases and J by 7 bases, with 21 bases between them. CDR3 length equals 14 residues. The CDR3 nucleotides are TGCAGCGTCGTCCTAACCCGGGGTGGGATTGAAGCTTTCTTT. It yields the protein CSVVLTRGGIEAFF.

CDR3 DNA sequence: TGTGCCAGCAGCTTCGGGACTACCTCCTACGAGCAGTACTTC. Protein product: CASSFGTTSYEQYF. The chain employs TRBV7-8 and TRBJ2-7, with TRBD2 matching 7 bases. The V gene's germline CDR1 is SGHVS and CDR2 FQNEAQ. V lost 3 bases to trimming and J lost 0 bases; unmatched junction nucleotides: 2. This CDR3 is 14 amino acids long.

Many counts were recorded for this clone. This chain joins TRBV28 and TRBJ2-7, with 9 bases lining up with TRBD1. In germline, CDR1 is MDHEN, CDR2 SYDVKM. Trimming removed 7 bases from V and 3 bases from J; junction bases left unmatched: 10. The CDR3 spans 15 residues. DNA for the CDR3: TGTGCCAGCAATCCTACAGGGGGCTCCTTCTACGAGCAGTACTTC. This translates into CASNPTGGSFYEQYF. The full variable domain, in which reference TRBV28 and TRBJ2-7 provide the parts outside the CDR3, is DVKVTQSSRYLVKRTGEKVFLECVQDMDHENMFWYRQDPGLGLRLIYFSYDVKMKEKGDIPEGYSVSREKKERFSLILESASTNQTSMYLCASNPTGGSFYEQYFGPGTRLTVT.

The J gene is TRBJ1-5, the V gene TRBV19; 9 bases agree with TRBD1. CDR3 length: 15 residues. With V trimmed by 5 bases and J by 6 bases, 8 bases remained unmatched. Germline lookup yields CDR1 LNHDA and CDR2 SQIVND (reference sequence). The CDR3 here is CASSSSTGGSQPQHF. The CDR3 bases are TGTGCCAGTAGTTCGTCGACAGGGGGTTCTCAGCCCCAGCATTTT.

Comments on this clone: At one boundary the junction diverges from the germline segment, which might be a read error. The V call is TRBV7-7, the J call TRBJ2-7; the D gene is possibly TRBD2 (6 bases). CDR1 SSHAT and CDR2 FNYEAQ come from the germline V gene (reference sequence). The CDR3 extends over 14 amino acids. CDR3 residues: CASSAGPLSLEQYF. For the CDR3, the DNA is TGTGCTAGCAGCGCGGGACCCCTATCCCTCGAGCAGTACTTC.

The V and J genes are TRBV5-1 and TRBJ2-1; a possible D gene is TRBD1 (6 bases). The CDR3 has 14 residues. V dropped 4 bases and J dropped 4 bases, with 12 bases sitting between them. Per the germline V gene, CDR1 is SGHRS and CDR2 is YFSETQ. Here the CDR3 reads CASSPPDSYNEQFF. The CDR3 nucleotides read TGCGCCAGCAGCCCTCCGGACAGTTACAATGAGCAGTTCTTC.

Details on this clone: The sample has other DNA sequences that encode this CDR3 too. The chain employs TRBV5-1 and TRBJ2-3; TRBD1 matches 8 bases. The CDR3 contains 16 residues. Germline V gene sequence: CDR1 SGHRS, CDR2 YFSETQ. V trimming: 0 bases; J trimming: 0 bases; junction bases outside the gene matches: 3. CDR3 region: CASSLAGQGSTDTQYF. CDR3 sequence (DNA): TGCGCCAGCAGCTTGGCCGGACAGGGAAGCACAGATACGCAGTATTTT.

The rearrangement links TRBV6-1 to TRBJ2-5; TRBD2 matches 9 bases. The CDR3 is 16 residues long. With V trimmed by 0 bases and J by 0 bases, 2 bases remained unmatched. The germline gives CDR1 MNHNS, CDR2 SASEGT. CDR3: CASSEAAGGYQETQYF. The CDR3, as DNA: TGTGCCAGCAGTGAAGCGGCGGGAGGGTACCAAGAGACCCAGTACTTC.

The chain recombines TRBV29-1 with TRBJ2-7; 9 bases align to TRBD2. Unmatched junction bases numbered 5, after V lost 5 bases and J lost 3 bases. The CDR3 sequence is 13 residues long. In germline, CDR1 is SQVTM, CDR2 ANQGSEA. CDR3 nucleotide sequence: TGCAGCGTTCGTAGCGGGAGTATCTACGAGCAGTACTTC. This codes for CSVRSGSIYEQYF.

CDR3 in DNA: TGTGCCAGCAGCTTAACCAGGGACAGTGGGGGTGAGCAGTTCTTC. This gives the protein CASSLTRDSGGEQFF. This chain links TRBV7-3 with TRBJ2-1; 7 bases map to TRBD1. Germline V lookup: CDR1 SGHTA, CDR2 FQGTGA. V lost 0 bases and J lost 9; bases outside the gene matches: 8. The CDR3 runs 15 residues.

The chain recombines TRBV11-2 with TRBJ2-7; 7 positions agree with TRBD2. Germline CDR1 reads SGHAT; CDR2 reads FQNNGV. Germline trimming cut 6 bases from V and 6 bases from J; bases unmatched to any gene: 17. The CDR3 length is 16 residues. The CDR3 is CASSSTRGGRSSEQYF. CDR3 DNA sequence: TGTGCCAGCAGTTCCACACGGGGCGGGAGAAGCAGCGAGCAGTACTTC. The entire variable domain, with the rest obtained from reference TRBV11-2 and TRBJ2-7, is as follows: EAGVAQSPRYKIIEKRQSVAFWCNPISGHATLYWYQQILGQGPKLLIQFQNNGVVDDSQLPKDRFSAERLKGVDSTLKIQPAKLEDSAVYLCASSSTRGGRSSEQYFGPGTRLTVT.

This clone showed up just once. Here the CDR3 reads CASSPPIGGTEAFF. The CDR3 coding sequence is TGTGCCAGCAGTCCCCCCATAGGGGGCACTGAAGCTTTCTTT. The V and J genes are TRBV2 and TRBJ1-1, with D possibly TRBD1 on 6 matching bases. V lost 5 bases and J 4 bases, leaving 14 bases between the germline ends. The CDR3 contains 14 residues. CDR1 is SNHLY, CDR2 FYNNEI, per germline.

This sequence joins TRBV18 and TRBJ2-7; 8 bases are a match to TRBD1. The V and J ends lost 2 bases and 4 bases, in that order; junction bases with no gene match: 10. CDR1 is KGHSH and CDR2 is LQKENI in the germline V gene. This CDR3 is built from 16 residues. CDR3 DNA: TGTGCCAGCTCACCATATGTGGCAGGGGGCTCTTACGAGCAGTACTTC. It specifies CASSPYVAGGSYEQYF.